This T cell receptor (beta chain) was identified during a study of T cell responses to AZD1222 COVID-19 vaccine. Study-wide findings and caveats: Among the donors, most were white British and more were female, and clonal diversity was possibly underestimated. Sampling that yielded the repertoires occurred only after the peak T cell response.

As for this clone: Its target is unknown.

This CDR3 contains 15 residues. Germline CDR1 LNHDA, CDR2 SQIVND (reference sequence). Trimming stripped 1 base from V and 6 bases from J, with 15 bases between. The table came from immunoSEQ multiplex PCR; TCRdb's copy has only in-frame clones and leaves some out. The table has about 140,000 clones, 89% seen once. The sequence came from an adult in good health. The chain links TRBV19 to TRBJ1-2; D not certain. The material sequenced was peripheral blood, taken on day 0 of AZD1222 vaccination. DNA for the CDR3: TGTGCCAGTAGTATAGTTGGGTTCTCCTCTCATGGCTACACCTTC. Protein: CASSIVGFSSHGYTF.